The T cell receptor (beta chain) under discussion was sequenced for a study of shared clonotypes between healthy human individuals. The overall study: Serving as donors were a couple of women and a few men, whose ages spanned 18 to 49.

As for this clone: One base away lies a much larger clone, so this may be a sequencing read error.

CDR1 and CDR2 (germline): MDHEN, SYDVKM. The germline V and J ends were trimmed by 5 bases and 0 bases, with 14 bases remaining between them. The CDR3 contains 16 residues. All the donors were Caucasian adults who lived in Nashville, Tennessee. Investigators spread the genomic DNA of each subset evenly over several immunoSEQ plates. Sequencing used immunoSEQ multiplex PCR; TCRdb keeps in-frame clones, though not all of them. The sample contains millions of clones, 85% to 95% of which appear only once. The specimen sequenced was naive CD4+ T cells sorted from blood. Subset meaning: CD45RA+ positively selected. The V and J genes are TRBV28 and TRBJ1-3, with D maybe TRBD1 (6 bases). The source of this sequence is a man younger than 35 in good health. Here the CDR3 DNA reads TGTGCCAGCAGTCCTGCCGACAGGTTCTCTGGAAACACCATATATTTT. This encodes CASSPADRFSGNTIYF. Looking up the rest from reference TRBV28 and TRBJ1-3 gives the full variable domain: DVKVTQSSRYLVKRTGEKVFLECVQDMDHENMFWYRQDPGLGLRLIYFSYDVKMKEKGDIPEGYSVSREKKERFSLILESASTNQTSMYLCASSPADRFSGNTIYFGEGSWLTVV.